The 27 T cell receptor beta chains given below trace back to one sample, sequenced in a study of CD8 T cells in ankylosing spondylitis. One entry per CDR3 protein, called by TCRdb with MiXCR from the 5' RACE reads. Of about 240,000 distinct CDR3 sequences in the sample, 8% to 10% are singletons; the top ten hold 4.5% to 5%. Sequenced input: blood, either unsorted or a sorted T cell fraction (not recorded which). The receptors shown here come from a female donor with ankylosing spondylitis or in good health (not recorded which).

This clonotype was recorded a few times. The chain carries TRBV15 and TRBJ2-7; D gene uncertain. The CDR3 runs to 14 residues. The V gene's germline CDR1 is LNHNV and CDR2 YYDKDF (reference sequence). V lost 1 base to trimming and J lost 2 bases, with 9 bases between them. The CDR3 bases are TGTGCCACCAGCAGAGGAGGCGGCGCCTACGAGCAGTACTTC. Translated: CATSRGGGAYEQYF.

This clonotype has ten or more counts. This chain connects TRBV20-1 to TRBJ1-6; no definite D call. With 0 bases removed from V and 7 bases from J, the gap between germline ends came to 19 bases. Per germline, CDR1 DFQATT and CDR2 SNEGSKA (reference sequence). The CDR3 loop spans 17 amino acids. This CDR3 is CSARDGLRPIGNSPLHF. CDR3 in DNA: TGCAGTGCTAGAGATGGACTCAGGCCCATCGGAAATTCACCCCTCCACTTT.

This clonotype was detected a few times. CDR3 residues: CGILGNEKLFF. The CDR3 DNA reads as TGTGGAATCTTGGGGAATGAAAAACTGTTTTTT. The V call is TRBV15, the J call TRBJ1-4, with D unresolved. CDR1 and CDR2 (germline): LNHNV, YYDKDF (reference sequence). The CDR3 has 11 residues.

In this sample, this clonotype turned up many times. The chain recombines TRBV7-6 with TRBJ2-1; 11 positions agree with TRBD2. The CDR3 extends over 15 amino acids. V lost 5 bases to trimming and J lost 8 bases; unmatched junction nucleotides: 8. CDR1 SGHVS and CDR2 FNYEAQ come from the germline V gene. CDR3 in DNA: TGTGCCAGCAGCCCACTAGCGGGAGTTCAGTATGAGCAGTTCTTC. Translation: CASSPLAGVQYEQFF. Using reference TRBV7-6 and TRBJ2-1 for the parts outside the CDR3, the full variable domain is GAGVSQSPRYKVTKRGQDVALRCDPISGHVSLYWYRQALGQGPEFLTYFNYEAQQDKSGLPNDRFSAERPEGSISTLTIQRTEQRDSAMYRCASSPLAGVQYEQFFGPGTRLTVL.

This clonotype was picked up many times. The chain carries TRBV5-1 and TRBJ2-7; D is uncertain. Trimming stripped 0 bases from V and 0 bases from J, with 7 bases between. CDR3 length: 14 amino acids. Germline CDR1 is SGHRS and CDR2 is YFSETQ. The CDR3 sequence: CASSLADLSYEQYF. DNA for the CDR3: TGCGCCAGCAGCTTGGCGGACCTCTCCTACGAGCAGTACTTC.

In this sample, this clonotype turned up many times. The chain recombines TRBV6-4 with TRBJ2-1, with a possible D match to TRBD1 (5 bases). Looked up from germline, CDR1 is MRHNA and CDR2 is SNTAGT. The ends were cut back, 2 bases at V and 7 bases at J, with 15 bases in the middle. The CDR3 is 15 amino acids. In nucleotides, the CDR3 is TGTGCCAGCAGTGACCCCGCCAGGGAAAAAAATGAGCAGTTCTTC. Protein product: CASSDPAREKNEQFF.

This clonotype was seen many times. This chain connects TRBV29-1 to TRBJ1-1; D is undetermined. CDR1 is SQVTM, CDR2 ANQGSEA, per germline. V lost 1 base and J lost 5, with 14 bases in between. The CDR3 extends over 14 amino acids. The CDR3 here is CSVEVRGRFTEAFF. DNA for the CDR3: TGCAGCGTTGAAGTACGGGGTAGGTTTACTGAAGCTTTCTTT.

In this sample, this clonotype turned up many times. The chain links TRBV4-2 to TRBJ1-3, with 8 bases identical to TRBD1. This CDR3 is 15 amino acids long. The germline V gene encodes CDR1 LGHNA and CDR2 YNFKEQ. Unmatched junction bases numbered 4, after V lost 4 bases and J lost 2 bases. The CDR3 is CASSPGQAAGNTIYF. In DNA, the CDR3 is TGTGCCAGCAGCCCGGGACAGGCCGCTGGAAACACCATATATTTT.

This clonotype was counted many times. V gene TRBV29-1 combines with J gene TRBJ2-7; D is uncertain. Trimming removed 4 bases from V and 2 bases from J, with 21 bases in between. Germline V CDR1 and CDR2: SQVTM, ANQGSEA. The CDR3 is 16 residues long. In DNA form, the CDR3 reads TGCAGCGTTGTTAGAGGCTGGCGGAGAGATGCCTACGAGCAGTACTTC. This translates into CSVVRGWRRDAYEQYF.

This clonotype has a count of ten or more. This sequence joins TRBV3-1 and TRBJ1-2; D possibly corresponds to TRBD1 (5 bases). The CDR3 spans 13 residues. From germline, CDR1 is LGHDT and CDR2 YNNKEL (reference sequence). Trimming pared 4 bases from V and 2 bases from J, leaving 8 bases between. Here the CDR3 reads CASSPQGNYGYTF. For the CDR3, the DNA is TGTGCCAGCAGCCCTCAGGGAAACTATGGCTACACCTTC.

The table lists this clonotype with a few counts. The DNA of the CDR3 is TGTGCCAGCAGCTTAGCTGAGGGGGCGAAAAACATTCAGTACTTC. This translates into CASSLAEGAKNIQYF. J is TRBJ2-4 and V is TRBV7-9, with 7 bases that match TRBD1. J gave up 4 bases and V 0 bases, and 3 bases lay outside the gene matches. The CDR3 has 15 residues. The V gene's germline CDR1 is SEHNR and CDR2 FQNEAQ (reference sequence).

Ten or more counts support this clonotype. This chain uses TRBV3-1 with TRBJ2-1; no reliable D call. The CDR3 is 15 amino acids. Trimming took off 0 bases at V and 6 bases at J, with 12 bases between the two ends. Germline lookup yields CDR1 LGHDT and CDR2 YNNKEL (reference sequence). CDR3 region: CASSQDLNEGNEQFF. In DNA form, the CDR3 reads TGTGCCAGCAGCCAAGATTTGAATGAAGGCAATGAGCAGTTCTTC.

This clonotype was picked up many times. The CDR3 region has the DNA TGTGCCACCAGTGATTTGCGGGAGACCCAGTACTTC. Protein product: CATSDLRETQYF. This chain uses TRBV24-1 with TRBJ2-5; D is undetermined. Looked up from germline, CDR1 is KGHDR and CDR2 is SFDVKD. Trimming shortened V by 0 bases and J by 5 bases, and 3 bases separated the two germline ends. The CDR3 loop spans 12 amino acids.

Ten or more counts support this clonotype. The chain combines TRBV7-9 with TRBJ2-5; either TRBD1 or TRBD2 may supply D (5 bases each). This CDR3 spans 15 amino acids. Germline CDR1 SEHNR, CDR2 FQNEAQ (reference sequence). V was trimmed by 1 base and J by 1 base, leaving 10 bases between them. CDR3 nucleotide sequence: TGTGCCAGCAGCTTAGGCCGAGGGGTCCAAGAGACCCAGTACTTC. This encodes CASSLGRGVQETQYF. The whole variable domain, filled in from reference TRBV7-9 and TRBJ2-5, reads DTGVSQNPRHKITKRGQNVTFRCDPISEHNRLYWYRQTLGQGPEFLTYFQNEAQLEKSRLLSDRFSAERPKGSFSTLEIQRTEQGDSAMYLCASSLGRGVQETQYFGPGTRLLVL.

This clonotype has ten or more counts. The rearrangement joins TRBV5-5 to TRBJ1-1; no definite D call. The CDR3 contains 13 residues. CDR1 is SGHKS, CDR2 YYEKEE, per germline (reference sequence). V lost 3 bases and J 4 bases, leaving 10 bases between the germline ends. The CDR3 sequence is CASSSPWSTEAFF. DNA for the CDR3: TGTGCCAGCAGCTCCCCATGGAGCACTGAAGCTTTCTTT.

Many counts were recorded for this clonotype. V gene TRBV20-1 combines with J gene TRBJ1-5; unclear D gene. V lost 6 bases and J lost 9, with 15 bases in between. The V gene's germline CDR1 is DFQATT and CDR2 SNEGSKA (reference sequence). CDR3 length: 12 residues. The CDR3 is CSAQSQSGPQHF. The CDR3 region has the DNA TGCAGTGCACAGTCCCAAAGTGGGCCCCAGCATTTT.

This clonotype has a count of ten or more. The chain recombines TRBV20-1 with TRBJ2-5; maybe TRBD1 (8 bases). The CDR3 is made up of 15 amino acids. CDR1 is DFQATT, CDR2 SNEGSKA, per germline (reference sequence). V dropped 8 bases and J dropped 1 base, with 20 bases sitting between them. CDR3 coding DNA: TGCAGTCCTTACGGACAGGGAGGGATCCAAGAGACCCAGTACTTC. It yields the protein CSPYGQGGIQETQYF.

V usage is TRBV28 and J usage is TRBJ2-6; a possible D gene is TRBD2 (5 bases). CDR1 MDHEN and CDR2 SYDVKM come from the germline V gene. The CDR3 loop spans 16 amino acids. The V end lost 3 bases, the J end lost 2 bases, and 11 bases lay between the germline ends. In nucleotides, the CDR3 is TGTGCCAGCAGTTTGGCCCGAGGGACTGGGGCCAACGTCCTGACTTTC. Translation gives CASSLARGTGANVLTF.

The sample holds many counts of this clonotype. Here the CDR3 DNA reads TGTGCCAGCAGTTACTCCGCAGGGACGGGCACTGAAGCTTTCTTT. It specifies CASSYSAGTGTEAFF. The gene calls are TRBV6-5 and TRBJ1-1; TRBD1 might be the D (5 bases). Between the trimmed V and J ends, which lost 0 bases and 4 bases, there was a span of 12 bases. CDR1 is MNHEY and CDR2 is SVGAGI in the germline V gene. This CDR3 contains 15 residues.

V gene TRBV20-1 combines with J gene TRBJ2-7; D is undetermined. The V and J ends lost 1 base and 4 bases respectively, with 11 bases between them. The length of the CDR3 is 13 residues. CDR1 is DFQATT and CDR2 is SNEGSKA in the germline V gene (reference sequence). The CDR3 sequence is CSARVQNSYEQYF. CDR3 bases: TGCAGTGCTAGAGTACAAAACTCTTACGAGCAGTACTTC.

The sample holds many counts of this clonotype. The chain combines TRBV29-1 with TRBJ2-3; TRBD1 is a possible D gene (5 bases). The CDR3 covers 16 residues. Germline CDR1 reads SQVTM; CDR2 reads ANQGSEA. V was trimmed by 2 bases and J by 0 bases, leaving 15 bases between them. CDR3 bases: TGCAGCGTTGAAATTTTGCGACAGCCTAGCACAGATACGCAGTATTTT. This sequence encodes CSVEILRQPSTDTQYF.

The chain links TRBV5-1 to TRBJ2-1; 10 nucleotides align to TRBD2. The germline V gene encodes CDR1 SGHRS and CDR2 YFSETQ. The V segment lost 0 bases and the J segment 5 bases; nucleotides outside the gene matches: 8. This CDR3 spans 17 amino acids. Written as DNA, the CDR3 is TGCGCCAGCAGCTTGGGGCTAGCGGGAGCATACCACAATGAGCAGTTCTTC. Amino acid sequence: CASSLGLAGAYHNEQFF.

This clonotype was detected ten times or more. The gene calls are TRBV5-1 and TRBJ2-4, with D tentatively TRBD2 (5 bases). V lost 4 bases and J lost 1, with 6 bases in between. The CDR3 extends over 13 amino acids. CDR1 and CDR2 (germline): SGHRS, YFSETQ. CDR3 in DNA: TGCGCCAGCAGCGGCGGGGCCAAAAACATTCAGTACTTC. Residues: CASSGGAKNIQYF.

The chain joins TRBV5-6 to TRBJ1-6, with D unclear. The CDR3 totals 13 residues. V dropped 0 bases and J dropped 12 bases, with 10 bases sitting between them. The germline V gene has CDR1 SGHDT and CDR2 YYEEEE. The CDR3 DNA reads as TGTGCCAGCAGCTTGGATCCGGGAGAACCCCTCCACTTT. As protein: CASSLDPGEPLHF.

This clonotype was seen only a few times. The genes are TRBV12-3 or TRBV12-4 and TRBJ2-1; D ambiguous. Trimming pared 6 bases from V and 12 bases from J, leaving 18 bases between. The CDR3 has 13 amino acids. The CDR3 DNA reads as TGTGCCAGCAGATCCCCTTCTACATCCGCGCAGTTCTTC. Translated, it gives CASRSPSTSAQFF.

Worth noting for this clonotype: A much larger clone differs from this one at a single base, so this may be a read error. The CDR3 DNA sequence: TGCGCCAGCAACTTTTTGGAAAAGTCCGGGGAGCTGTTTTTT. Amino acid sequence: CASNFLEKSGELFF. This chain links TRBV5-1 with TRBJ2-2, with D unresolved. Looked up from germline, CDR1 is SGHRS and CDR2 is YFSETQ. Trimming pared 6 bases from V and 6 bases from J, leaving 15 bases between. The CDR3 is made up of 14 amino acids. The complete variable domain, with remaining parts taken from reference TRBV5-1 and TRBJ2-2, reads KAGVTQTPRYLIKTRGQQVTLSCSPISGHRSVSWYQQTPGQGLQFLFEYFSETQRNKGNFPGRFSGRQFSNSRSEMNVSTLELGDSALYLCASNFLEKSGELFFGEGSRLTVL.

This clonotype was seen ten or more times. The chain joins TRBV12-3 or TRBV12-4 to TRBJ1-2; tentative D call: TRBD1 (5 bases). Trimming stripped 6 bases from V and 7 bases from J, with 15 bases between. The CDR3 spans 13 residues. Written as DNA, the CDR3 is TGTGCCAGCAGGCGAGGGGCCTCCTCTGGCTACACCTTC. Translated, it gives CASRRGASSGYTF.